Listed here are 24 T cell receptor beta chains from one sample, sequenced in a study of blood T cell repertoires in COVID-19. The assay was immunoSEQ multiplex PCR, and TCRdb's table has in-frame clones only and misses some. The sample lists fewer than 140,000 clones; 71% were seen once. Input material: peripheral blood. Receptors were obtained from a human donor with acute or convalescent COVID-19. The donor label of this sample is uncertain.

Here the CDR3 reads CASSLFTGAGSYNSPLHF. In DNA form, the CDR3 reads TGTGCCAGCAGCCTATTCACAGGGGCTGGTTCCTATAATTCACCCCTCCACTTT. This rearrangement joins TRBV13 to TRBJ1-6; 7 nucleotides agree with TRBD1. Germline CDR1 is PRHDT and CDR2 is FYEKMQ (reference sequence). CDR3 length equals 18 residues. J lost 1 base, V lost 5 bases, and 11 bases had no gene match.

The chain uses TRBV24-1 and TRBJ2-2; D might be TRBD1 (5 bases). The CDR3 is 16 residues long. The germline CDR1 and CDR2 sequences are KGHDR and SFDVKD. Trimming took off 4 bases at V and 2 bases at J, with 13 bases between the two ends. CDR3 in amino acids: CATSEPGADNTGELFF. DNA of the CDR3: TGTGCCACCAGTGAACCTGGGGCAGATAACACCGGGGAGCTGTTTTTT.

The rearrangement joins TRBV5-4 to TRBJ2-2; D may be TRBD2 (6 bases). The V and J ends lost 4 bases and 4 bases respectively, with 17 bases between them. Germline V gene sequence: CDR1 SGHNT, CDR2 YYREEE (reference sequence). This CDR3 region has 16 residues. The CDR3 here is CASSLMLGGATGELFF. The CDR3 coding sequence is TGTGCCAGCAGCCTAATGTTGGGGGGTGCCACCGGGGAGCTGTTTTTT.

The J gene is TRBJ2-5, the V gene TRBV3-1 (or the pseudogene TRBV3-2); the match to TRBD2 covers 14 bases. After removal of 0 bases from V and 10 bases from J, the junction contained 7 bases not matched to a gene. This CDR3 region has 16 residues. CDR1 is LGHDT, CDR2 YNNKEL, per germline (reference sequence). The DNA of the CDR3 is TGTGCCAGCAGCCAAGATTTGGGACTAGCGGGGGAGGACCAGTACTTC. It codes for CASSQDLGLAGEDQYF.

J is TRBJ1-2 and V is TRBV2; 7 nucleotides match TRBD1. Germline values: CDR1 SNHLY, CDR2 FYNNEI. V lost 2 bases to trimming and J lost 8 bases; unmatched junction nucleotides: 8. There are 14 residues in the CDR3. The CDR3 here is CASSERQGLFGYTF. CDR3 in DNA: TGTGCCAGCAGTGAAAGACAGGGTCTCTTCGGCTACACCTTC.

The CDR3 DNA reads as TGTGCCGGGACCTTTAGCGGGGTGTCCACAGATACGCAGTATTTT. It codes for CAGTFSGVSTDTQYF. The chain couples TRBV30 to TRBJ2-3; 8 bases map to TRBD2. The CDR3 covers 15 residues. The germline V gene has CDR1 GTSNPN and CDR2 SVGIG (reference sequence). After removal of 8 bases from V and 2 bases from J, the junction contained 12 bases not matched to a gene. The variable domain in full, completed from reference TRBV30 and TRBJ2-3, reads SQTIHQWPATLVQPVGSPLSLECTVEGTSNPNLYWYRQAAGRGLQLLFYSVGIGQISSEVPQNLSASRPQDRQFILSSKKLLLSDSGFYLCAGTFSGVSTDTQYFGPGTRLTVL.

The chain carries TRBV11-3 and TRBJ2-7; 11 bases match TRBD1. Germline V gives CDR1 SGHNT, CDR2 YENEEA. The CDR3 consists of 20 residues. Trimming took 5 bases from V and 4 from J; bases not matched to a gene: 22. CDR3 amino acids: CASSRVIPFAADRGRYEQYF. The CDR3 bases are TGTGCCAGCAGCCGCGTCATCCCCTTCGCCGCGGACAGGGGGCGGTACGAGCAGTACTTC.

The chain is built from TRBV13 and TRBJ2-7, with D tentatively TRBD1 (6 bases). This CDR3 region has 11 residues. Looked up from germline, CDR1 is PRHDT and CDR2 is FYEKMQ (reference sequence). Between the trimmed V and J ends, which lost 8 bases and 5 bases, there was a span of 10 bases. The CDR3 is CASLRDNEQYF. In DNA form, the CDR3 reads TGTGCCAGCTTAAGGGACAACGAGCAGTACTTC.

This rearrangement joins TRBV11-2 to TRBJ2-6; D call uncertain. Germline V gene lookup returns CDR1 SGHAT and CDR2 FQNNGV. The ends were cut back, 1 base at V and 0 bases at J, with 7 bases in the middle. This CDR3 comprises 16 residues. The CDR3 nucleotides read TGTGCCAGCAGCTTAGTCTACGTCTCTGGGGCCAACGTCCTGACTTTC. It translates to CASSLVYVSGANVLTF.

The chain joins TRBV19 to TRBJ2-1; D call uncertain. V lost 4 bases and J lost 0, with 10 bases in between. CDR3 size: 15 residues. Germline CDR1 LNHDA, CDR2 SQIVND (reference sequence). The CDR3 is CASSTIASSYNEQFF. The CDR3 coding sequence is TGTGCCAGTAGTACAATAGCTAGCTCCTACAATGAGCAGTTCTTC.

This chain joins TRBV27 and TRBJ1-6; D possibly corresponds to TRBD1 (5 bases). Germline loops: CDR1 MNHEY, CDR2 SMNVEV (reference sequence). The CDR3 totals 17 residues. The V end was cut by 0 bases, the J end by 6 bases, with 15 bases between. The CDR3: CASSLSTAFGINSPLHF. DNA of the CDR3: TGTGCCAGCAGTTTATCGACAGCCTTTGGTATTAATTCACCCCTCCACTTT.

The gene calls are TRBV6-5 and TRBJ1-5; 8 bases are a match to TRBD1. Trimming at V came to 8 bases and at J to 6 bases, leaving 9 bases not matched to a gene. CDR1 is MNHEY and CDR2 is SVGAGI in the germline V gene. This CDR3 has 14 amino acids. The CDR3 protein is CASASGQGFQPQHF. In DNA, the CDR3 is TGTGCCAGCGCCTCCGGACAGGGTTTTCAGCCCCAGCATTTT.

The chain uses TRBV19 and TRBJ2-1; the match to TRBD2 covers 7 bases. This CDR3 has 17 residues. Germline CDR1 is LNHDA and CDR2 is SQIVND (reference sequence). J gave up 4 bases and V 1 base, and 10 bases lay outside the gene matches. As DNA, the CDR3 is TGTGCCAGTAGTATAGCGGGGGGATCTACTGGGTACAATGAGCAGTTCTTC. Translated: CASSIAGGSTGYNEQFF.

The chain links TRBV30 to TRBJ2-3; D possibly corresponds to TRBD2 (7 bases). CDR1 GTSNPN and CDR2 SVGIG come from the germline V gene (reference sequence). The CDR3 extends over 15 amino acids. Trimming removed 2 bases at V and 3 bases at J, with 15 bases between. CDR3 bases: TGTGCCTGGAGTAAGCTAGGGGGGGGGACAGATACGCAGTATTTT. Encoded protein: CAWSKLGGGTDTQYF.

This chain links TRBV30 with TRBJ1-2, with no clear D. This CDR3 region has 15 residues. V shed 3 bases and J shed 4 bases, with 18 bases lying between them. The germline CDR1 and CDR2 sequences are GTSNPN and SVGIG (reference sequence). CDR3 nucleotides: TGTGCCTGGAGCCGGGAGGGCGCCGGCATCTATGGCTACACCTTC. It yields the protein CAWSREGAGIYGYTF.

This clone has just a few counts. V is TRBV2 and J is TRBJ1-1; D may be TRBD1 (6 bases). In germline, CDR1 is SNHLY, CDR2 FYNNEI. The V and J ends lost 6 bases and 0 bases respectively, with 11 bases between them. CDR3 length equals 14 residues. The CDR3 region is CASRSGTLNTEAFF. The CDR3 DNA reads TGTGCCAGCAGATCCGGGACATTGAACACTGAAGCTTTCTTT.

The chain is built from TRBV30 and TRBJ2-1, with a weak D call TRBD1 (6 bases). V was shortened by 2 bases and J by 5 bases, with 10 bases between the two germline ends. CDR1 GTSNPN and CDR2 SVGIG come from the germline V gene (reference sequence). The CDR3 has 13 amino acids. CDR3 nucleotides: TGTGCCTGGAGTCCAACAGGGAACAATGAGCAGTTCTTC. This codes for CAWSPTGNNEQFF.

This clone was observed a handful of times. This chain joins TRBV9 and TRBJ2-3; 7 bases agree with TRBD2. CDR3 length: 14 amino acids. Germline CDR1 reads SGDLS; CDR2 reads YYNGEE. J lost 8 bases, V lost 0 bases, and 6 bases had no gene match. CDR3 amino acids: CASSVGETSFTQYF. The CDR3 bases are TGTGCCAGCAGCGTAGGAGAGACTAGCTTTACGCAGTATTTT.

This chain links TRBV7-7 with TRBJ2-7; D is possibly TRBD1 (6 bases). The V gene's germline CDR1 is SSHAT and CDR2 FNYEAQ (reference sequence). The CDR3 has 16 residues. CDR3 in DNA: TGTGCTAGCAGCTTTTGGGCTGGGGGCAGATACTACGAGCAGTACGTC. It yields the protein CASSFWAGGRYYEQYV.

V gene TRBV11-2 combines with J gene TRBJ2-7; TRBD1 might be the D (5 bases). V was trimmed by 1 base and J by 3 bases, leaving 10 bases between them. The germline V gene has CDR1 SGHAT and CDR2 FQNNGV. The length of the CDR3 is 14 residues. In DNA, the CDR3 is TGTGCCAGCAGCTTAGTGCGCGGACACTACGAGCAGTACTTC. This gives the protein CASSLVRGHYEQYF.

This chain joins TRBV6-1 and TRBJ1-3, with D unclear. The germline V and J ends were trimmed by 2 bases and 0 bases, with 17 bases remaining between them. The CDR3 is made up of 18 amino acids. Looked up from germline, CDR1 is MNHNS and CDR2 is SASEGT. In DNA form, the CDR3 reads TGTGCCAGCAGTGAATGGTTTCAGACTCGGAACTCTGGAAACACCATATATTTT. It specifies CASSEWFQTRNSGNTIYF.

The V call is TRBV4-2, the J call TRBJ1-1, with 7 bases lining up with TRBD1. Germline V gene data show CDR1 as LGHNA and CDR2 as YNFKEQ. V lost 8 bases, J lost 3 bases, and 15 bases stayed unmatched. CDR3 length: 16 amino acids. The CDR3 here is CASGRGGRQGDTEAFF. The CDR3 coding sequence is TGTGCCAGCGGCAGAGGGGGCAGGCAGGGCGACACTGAAGCTTTCTTT.

This clone has more than one count but fewer than ten. The V gene is TRBV6-6, the J gene TRBJ1-6; 7 bases line up with TRBD1. Germline V CDR1 and CDR2: MNHNY, SVGAGI (reference sequence). The V and J ends lost 10 bases and 4 bases, in that order; junction bases with no gene match: 7. This CDR3 is built from 14 residues. The CDR3 DNA reads TGTGCCACCAGAACAGGGGAGTATAATTCACCCCTCCACTTT. It yields the protein CATRTGEYNSPLHF.

The rearrangement joins TRBV4-1 to TRBJ1-1; D is unresolved. Germline assignment: CDR1 MGHRA and CDR2 YSYEKL. CDR3 length: 13 residues. Trimming cost V 7 bases and J 5 bases, with 14 bases left between them. The CDR3: CASNRGGITEAFF. CDR3 coding DNA: TGCGCCAGCAACCGAGGAGGCATTACTGAAGCTTTCTTT.